The clone carrying this T cell receptor beta chain was counted at least ten times. The antigen remains unidentified. Previously reported methods and listed TCR primers produced the bulk TCR libraries. MiXCR, run by TCRdb on the PCR reads, gives a single entry per CDR3 protein. The sample carries 40,000 to 50,000 distinct CDR3 sequences, approximately 21% recorded once. These data come from a study of molecular identifiers for immune sequencing clone quantification. Study observations and caveats: Clones that exceeded 20 RNA copies held over 99% of effector molecules, yet under 1% in naive cells.

V was pared by 5 bases and J by 5 bases, with 16 bases between. The CDR3 is made up of 15 amino acids. CDR1 SEHNR and CDR2 FQNEAQ come from the germline V gene (reference sequence). Material: naive CD8+ T cells from blood, with Jurkat cell RNA spiked in. The subset here: FACS-sorted CD8+CD4-CCR7+CD45RA+ naive T cells. This TCR came from a human donor in good health. Some libraries in this study had Jurkat cell RNA spiked in. The rearrangement joins TRBV7-9 to TRBJ2-1, with a weak D call TRBD2 (5 bases). The CDR3 nucleotides read TGTGCCAGCAGCCCACCTACTAGACGCCACAATGAGCAGTTCTTC. Its translation is CASSPPTRRHNEQFF.